This TCR beta chain was identified in a study of early stage breast cancer tumors. Method: immunoSEQ multiplex PCR; TCRdb's copy keeps in-frame clones and lacks some. This table has 25,000 to 35,000 clones, around three quarters appearing once. The CDR3 is 16 amino acids. V lost 0 bases and J 8 bases, leaving 18 bases between the germline ends. Per the germline V gene, CDR1 is LNHNV and CDR2 is YYDKDF (reference sequence). This chain connects TRBV15 to TRBJ2-3, with TRBD2 as a possible D gene (6 bases). The sample was blood. This receptor was obtained from a person between 60 and 70 years old with breast cancer. CDR3 in DNA: TGTGCCACCAGCAGAGATTTCTCAGCCGGGAGTGGTACGCAGTATTTT. This encodes CATSRDFSAGSGTQYF.